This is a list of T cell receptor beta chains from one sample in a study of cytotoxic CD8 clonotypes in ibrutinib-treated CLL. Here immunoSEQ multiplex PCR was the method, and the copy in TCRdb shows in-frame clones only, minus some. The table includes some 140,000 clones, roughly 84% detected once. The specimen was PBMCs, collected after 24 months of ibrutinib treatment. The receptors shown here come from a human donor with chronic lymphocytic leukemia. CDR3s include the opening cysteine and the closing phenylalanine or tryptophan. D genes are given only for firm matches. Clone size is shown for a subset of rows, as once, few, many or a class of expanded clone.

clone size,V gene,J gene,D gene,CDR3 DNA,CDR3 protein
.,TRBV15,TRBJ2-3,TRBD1,TGTGCCACCAGCAGCGGGGGCAGGGGGCGCACAGATACGCAGTATTTT,CATSSGGRGRTDTQYF
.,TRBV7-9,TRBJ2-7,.,TGTGCCAGCAGCCCCGATTACCCCCTCAACTACGAGCAGTACTTC,CASSPDYPLNYEQYF
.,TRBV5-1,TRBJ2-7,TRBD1,TGCGCCAGCAGCACGACAGGGGGGGCCTACGAGCAGTACTTC,CASSTTGGAYEQYF
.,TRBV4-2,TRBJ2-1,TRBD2,TGTGCCAGCAGCCAAGAGCTAGCGGGGGGCGGCAATGAGCAGTTCTTC,CASSQELAGGGNEQFF
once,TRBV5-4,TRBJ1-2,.,TGTGCCAGCAGCCCCCCAAGATTCGCCAACTATGGCTACACCTTC,CASSPPRFANYGYTF
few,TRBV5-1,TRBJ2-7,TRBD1,TGCGCCAGCAGCATTACAGGGGGTCGCTACGAGCAGTACTTC,CASSITGGRYEQYF
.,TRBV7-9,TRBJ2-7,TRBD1,TGTGCCAGCAGCTTCACAGGGGTATACGAGCAGTACTTC,CASSFTGVYEQYF
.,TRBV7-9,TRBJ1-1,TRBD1,TGTGCCAGCAGCTTAGGACAGGGGATGAACACTGAAGCTTTCTTT,CASSLGQGMNTEAFF
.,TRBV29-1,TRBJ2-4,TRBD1,TGCAGCGTTGATATTACCGGGACAGGAAAAAACATTCAGTACTTC,CSVDITGTGKNIQYF
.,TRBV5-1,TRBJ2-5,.,TGCGCCAGCAGCTTTTTACAGCGCCAAGAGACCCAGTACTTC,CASSFLQRQETQYF
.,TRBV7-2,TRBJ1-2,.,TGTGCCAGCAGCTTAGACTGGATGACGGAAGGCTACACCTTC,CASSLDWMTEGYTF
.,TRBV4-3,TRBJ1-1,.,TGCGCCAGCAGCCAAGCTAGGACCGTGACTGAAGCTTTCTTT,CASSQARTVTEAFF
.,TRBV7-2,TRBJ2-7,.,TGTGCCAGCAGCTTAGCCCCGGGGCTTTCCTACGAGCAGTACTTC,CASSLAPGLSYEQYF
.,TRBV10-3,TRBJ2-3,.,TGTGCCATCAACGGTGAAGGGCAGGTTAGCCCAGATACGCAGTATTTT,CAINGEGQVSPDTQYF
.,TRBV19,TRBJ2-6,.,TGTGCCAGTGTCTCGGGGGGCGCTTGGTCTGGGGCCAACGTCCTGACTTTC,CASVSGGAWSGANVLTF
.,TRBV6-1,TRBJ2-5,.,TGTGCCAGCAGTGACTCTGGACCGCGGGGACAGACCCAGTACTTC,CASSDSGPRGQTQYF
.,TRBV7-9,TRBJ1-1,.,TGTGCCAGCAGCCCGGAAAGGACGGCAAGTTACACTGAAGCTTTCTTT,CASSPERTASYTEAFF
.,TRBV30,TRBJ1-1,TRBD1,TGTGCCTGGAGTGTGCCAGGGGGAGTGGGGACTGAAGCTTTCTTT,CAWSVPGGVGTEAFF
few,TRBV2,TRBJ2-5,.,TGTGCCAGCGGCCCGGACTCGCAAGAGACCCAGTACTTC,CASGPDSQETQYF
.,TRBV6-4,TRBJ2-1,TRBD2,TGTGCCAGCAGTGAACTAGCGGGGAGCTCCTACAATGAGCAGTTCTTC,CASSELAGSSYNEQFF
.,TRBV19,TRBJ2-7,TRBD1,TGTGCCAGTAGTAAACAGGGGGACCCTTCCTACGAGCAGTACTTC,CASSKQGDPSYEQYF
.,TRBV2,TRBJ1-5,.,TGTGCCAGCAGCCCAAGGACCCTTAGCCGGAGTAGCAATCAGCCCCAGCATTTT,CASSPRTLSRSSNQPQHF
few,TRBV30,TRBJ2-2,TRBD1,TGTGCCTGGATGGGACAGGGAGGGAACACCGGGGAGCTGTTTTTT,CAWMGQGGNTGELFF
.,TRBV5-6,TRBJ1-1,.,TGTGCCAGCAAGCGTTCAGCCGGGAACACTGAAGCTTTCTTT,CASKRSAGNTEAFF
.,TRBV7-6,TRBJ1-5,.,TGTGCCAGCAGCCCTGGGGGGTTCCGGAATCAGCCCCAGCATTTT,CASSPGGFRNQPQHF
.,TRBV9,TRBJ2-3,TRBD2,TGTGCCAGCAGCGGCACTAGCGGGGTCGGGGTTGGATCGCAGTATTTT,CASSGTSGVGVGSQYF
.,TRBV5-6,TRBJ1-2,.,TGTGCCAGCAGCTTGTCCAGAAACTATGGCTACACCTTC,CASSLSRNYGYTF
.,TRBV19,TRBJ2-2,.,TGTGCCACCCGAGCCGGGGAGCTGTTTTTT,CATRAGELFF
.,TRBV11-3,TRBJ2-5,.,TGTGCCAGCAGCTCGAGACACGGGGGCGACCAAGAGACCCAGTACTTC,CASSSRHGGDQETQYF
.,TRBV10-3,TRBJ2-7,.,TGTGCCATCAGTGGTCCCACTTCCTACGAGCAGTACTTC,CAISGPTSYEQYF
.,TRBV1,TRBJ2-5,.,TGCACCAGCAGCCAAGATCCACGGGGGATCCAAGAGACCCAGTACTTC,CTSSQDPRGIQETQYF
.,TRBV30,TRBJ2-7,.,TGTGCCTGGAGTACAGGGTCCGGAGAGCAGTACTTC,CAWSTGSGEQYF
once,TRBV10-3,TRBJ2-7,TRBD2,TGTGCCACCCTGGGGGGGGTCGAGCAGTACTTC,CATLGGVEQYF